This record looks at one T cell receptor beta chain sequence and its context. This sample is drawn from a study of blood T cell repertoires in COVID-19. Study summary: The United States, Italy and Spain were the sources of the acute and convalescent COVID-19 samples.

In germline, CDR1 is SGHNT, CDR2 YENEEA. The CDR3 spans 14 residues. Trimming shortened V by 5 bases and J by 10 bases, and 18 bases separated the two germline ends. Sequenced by immunoSEQ multiplex PCR; TCRdb stores in-frame clones only, minus some. Here the sample spans roughly 60,000 clones, 84% being singletons. The chain joins TRBV11-3 to TRBJ2-1; TRBD2 might be the D (5 bases). The TCR was taken from a man in his fifties or sixties with COVID-19, enrolled during active disease. Input material: peripheral blood. The CDR3 is CASSLGGIAWEQFF. The CDR3 region has the DNA TGTGCCAGCAGCCTCGGAGGCATAGCTTGGGAGCAGTTCTTC.